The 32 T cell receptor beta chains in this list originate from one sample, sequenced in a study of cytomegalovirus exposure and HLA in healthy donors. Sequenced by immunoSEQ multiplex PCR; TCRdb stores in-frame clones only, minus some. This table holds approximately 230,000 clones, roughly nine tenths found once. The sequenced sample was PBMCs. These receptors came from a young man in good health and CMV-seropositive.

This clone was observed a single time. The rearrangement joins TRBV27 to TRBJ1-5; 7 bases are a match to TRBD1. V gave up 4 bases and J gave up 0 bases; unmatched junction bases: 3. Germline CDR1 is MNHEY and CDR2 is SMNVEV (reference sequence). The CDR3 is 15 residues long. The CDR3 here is CASSYRGYSNQPQHF. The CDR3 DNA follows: TGTGCCAGCAGTTACAGGGGTTATAGCAATCAGCCCCAGCATTTT.

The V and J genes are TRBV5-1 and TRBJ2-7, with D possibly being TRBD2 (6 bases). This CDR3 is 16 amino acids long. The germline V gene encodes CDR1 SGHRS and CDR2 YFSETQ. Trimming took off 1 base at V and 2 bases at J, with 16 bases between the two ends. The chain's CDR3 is CASSLYPGEPAYEQYF. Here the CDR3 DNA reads TGCGCCAGCAGCTTGTACCCGGGGGAGCCCGCCTACGAGCAGTACTTC.

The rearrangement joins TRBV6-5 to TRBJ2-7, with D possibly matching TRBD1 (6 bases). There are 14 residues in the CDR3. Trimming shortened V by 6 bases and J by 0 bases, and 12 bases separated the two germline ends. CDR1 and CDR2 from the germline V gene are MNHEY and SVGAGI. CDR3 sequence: CASSRGQSSYEQYF. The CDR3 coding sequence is TGTGCCAGCAGCCGAGGACAGAGCTCCTACGAGCAGTACTTC.

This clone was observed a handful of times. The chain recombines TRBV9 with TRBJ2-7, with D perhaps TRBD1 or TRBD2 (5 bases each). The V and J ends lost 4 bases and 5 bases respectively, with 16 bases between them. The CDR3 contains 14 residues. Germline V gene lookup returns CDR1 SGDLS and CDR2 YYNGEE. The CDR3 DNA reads TGTGCCAGCAGCTCGGACACTTTCGGGGACGAGCAGTACTTC. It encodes CASSSDTFGDEQYF.

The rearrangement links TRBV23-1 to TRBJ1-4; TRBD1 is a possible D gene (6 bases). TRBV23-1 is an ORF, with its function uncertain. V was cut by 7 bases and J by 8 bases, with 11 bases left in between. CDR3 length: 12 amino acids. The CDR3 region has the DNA TGCGCCAGCATGCAGGGGTGGGAAAAACTGTTTTTT. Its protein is CASMQGWEKLFF.

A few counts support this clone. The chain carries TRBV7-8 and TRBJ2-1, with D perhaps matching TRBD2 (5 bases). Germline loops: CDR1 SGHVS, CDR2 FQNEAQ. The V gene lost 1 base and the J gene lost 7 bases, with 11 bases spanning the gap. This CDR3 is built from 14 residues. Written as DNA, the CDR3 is TGTGCCAGCAGCTTAGGGCGGCTAGCAAATGAGCAGTTCTTC. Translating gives CASSLGRLANEQFF.

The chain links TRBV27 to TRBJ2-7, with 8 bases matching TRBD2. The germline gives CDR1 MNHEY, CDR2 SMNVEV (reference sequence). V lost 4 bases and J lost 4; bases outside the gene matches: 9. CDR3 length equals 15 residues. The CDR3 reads CASSWSGRGNYEQYF. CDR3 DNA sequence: TGTGCCAGCAGTTGGAGCGGGAGAGGTAATTACGAGCAGTACTTC.

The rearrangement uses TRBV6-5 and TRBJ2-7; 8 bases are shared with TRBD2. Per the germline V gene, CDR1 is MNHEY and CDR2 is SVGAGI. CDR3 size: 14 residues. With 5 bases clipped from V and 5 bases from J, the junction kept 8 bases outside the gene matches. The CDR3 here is CASSRKREIHEQYF. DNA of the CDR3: TGTGCCAGCAGTCGCAAGCGGGAGATCCACGAGCAGTACTTC.

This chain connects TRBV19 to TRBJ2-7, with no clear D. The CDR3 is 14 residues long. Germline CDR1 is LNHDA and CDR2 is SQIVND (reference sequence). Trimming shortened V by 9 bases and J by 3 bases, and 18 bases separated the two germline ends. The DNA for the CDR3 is TGTGCCAGCCGCCCGGGCCCTGGAATCTACGAGCAGTACTTC. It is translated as CASRPGPGIYEQYF. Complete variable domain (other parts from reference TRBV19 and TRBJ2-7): DGGITQSPKYLFRKEGQNVTLSCEQNLNHDAMYWYRQDPGQGLRLIYYSQIVNDFQKGDIAEGYSVSREKKESFPLTVTSAQKNPTAFYLCASRPGPGIYEQYFGPGTRLTVT.

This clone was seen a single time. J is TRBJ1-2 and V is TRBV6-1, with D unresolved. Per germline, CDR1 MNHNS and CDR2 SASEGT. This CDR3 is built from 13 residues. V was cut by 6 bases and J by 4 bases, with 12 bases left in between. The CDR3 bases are TGTGCCAGCAGGGACCCGGCCTCCTATGGCTACACCTTC. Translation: CASRDPASYGYTF.

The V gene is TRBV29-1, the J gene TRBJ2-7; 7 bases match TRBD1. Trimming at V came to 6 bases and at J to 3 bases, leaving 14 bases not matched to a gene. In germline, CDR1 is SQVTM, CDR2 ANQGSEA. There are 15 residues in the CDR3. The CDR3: CSVQGQSKSFYEQYF. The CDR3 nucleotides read TGCAGCGTACAGGGACAGAGCAAATCATTCTACGAGCAGTACTTC.

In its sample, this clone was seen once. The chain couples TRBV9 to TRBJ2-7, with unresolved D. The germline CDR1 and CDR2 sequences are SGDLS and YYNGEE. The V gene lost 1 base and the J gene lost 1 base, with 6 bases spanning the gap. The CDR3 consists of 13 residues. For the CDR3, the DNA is TGTGCCAGCAGCGTAACTGAATCCTACGAGCAGTACTTC. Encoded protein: CASSVTESYEQYF.

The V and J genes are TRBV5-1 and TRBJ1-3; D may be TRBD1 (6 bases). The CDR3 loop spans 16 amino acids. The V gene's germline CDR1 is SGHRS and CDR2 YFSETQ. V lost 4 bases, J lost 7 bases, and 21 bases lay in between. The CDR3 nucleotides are TGCGCCAGCAGCCCCGCTAAGGGCCAGGGGATTAACACCATATATTTT. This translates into CASSPAKGQGINTIYF. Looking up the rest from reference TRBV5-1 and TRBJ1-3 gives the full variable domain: KAGVTQTPRYLIKTRGQQVTLSCSPISGHRSVSWYQQTPGQGLQFLFEYFSETQRNKGNFPGRFSGRQFSNSRSEMNVSTLELGDSALYLCASSPAKGQGINTIYFGEGSWLTVV.

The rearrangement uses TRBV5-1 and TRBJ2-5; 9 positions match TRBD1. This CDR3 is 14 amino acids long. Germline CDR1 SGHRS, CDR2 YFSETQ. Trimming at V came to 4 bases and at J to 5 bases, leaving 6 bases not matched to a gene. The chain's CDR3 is CASSPGTGSETQYF. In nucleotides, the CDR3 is TGCGCCAGCAGCCCCGGGACAGGGTCGGAGACCCAGTACTTC.

The CDR3, as DNA: TGCGCCAGCAGCCCGCAGGGGGCCTGGGAGCAGTTCTTC. It encodes CASSPQGAWEQFF. The chain recombines TRBV5-1 with TRBJ2-1; 8 bases fit TRBD1. J gave up 10 bases and V 4 bases, and 7 bases lay outside the gene matches. This CDR3 region has 13 residues. Germline assignment: CDR1 SGHRS and CDR2 YFSETQ.

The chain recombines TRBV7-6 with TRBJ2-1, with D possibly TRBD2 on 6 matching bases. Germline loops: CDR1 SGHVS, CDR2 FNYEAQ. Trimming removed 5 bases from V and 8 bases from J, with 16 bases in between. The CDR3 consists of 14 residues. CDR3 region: CASSIIARGYEQFF. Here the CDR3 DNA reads TGTGCCAGCAGCATAATCGCGCGGGGTTATGAGCAGTTCTTC.

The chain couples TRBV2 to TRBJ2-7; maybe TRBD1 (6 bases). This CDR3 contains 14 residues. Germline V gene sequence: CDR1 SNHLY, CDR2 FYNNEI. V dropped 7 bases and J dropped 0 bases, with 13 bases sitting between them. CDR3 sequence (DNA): TGTGCCAGCACTGAGGACAGACCCTCCTACGAGCAGTACTTC. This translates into CASTEDRPSYEQYF.

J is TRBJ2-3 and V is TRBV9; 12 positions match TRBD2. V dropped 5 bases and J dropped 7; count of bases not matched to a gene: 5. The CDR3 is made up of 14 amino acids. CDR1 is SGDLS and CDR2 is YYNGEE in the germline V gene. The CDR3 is CASSPTSGSYTQYF. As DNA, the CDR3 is TGTGCCAGCAGTCCGACTAGCGGGAGTTATACGCAGTATTTT.

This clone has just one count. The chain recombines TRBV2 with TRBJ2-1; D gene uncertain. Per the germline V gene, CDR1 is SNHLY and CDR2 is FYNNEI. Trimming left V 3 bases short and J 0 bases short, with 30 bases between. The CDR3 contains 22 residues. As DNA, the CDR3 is TGTGCCAGCAGTGACTGGGTAGCCCCACAAATACCGCTGATCAGCTCCTACAATGAGCAGTTCTTC. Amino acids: CASSDWVAPQIPLISSYNEQFF.

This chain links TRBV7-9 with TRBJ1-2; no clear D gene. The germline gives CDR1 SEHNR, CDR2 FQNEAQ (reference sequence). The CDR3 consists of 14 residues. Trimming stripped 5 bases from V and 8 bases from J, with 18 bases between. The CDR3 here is CASSPSPWAGGYTF. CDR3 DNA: TGTGCCAGCAGCCCATCCCCGTGGGCGGGGGGCTACACCTTC.

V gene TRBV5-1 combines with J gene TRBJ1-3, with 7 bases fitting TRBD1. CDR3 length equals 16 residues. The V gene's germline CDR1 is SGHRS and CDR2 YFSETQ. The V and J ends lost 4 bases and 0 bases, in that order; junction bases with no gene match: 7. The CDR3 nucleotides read TGCGCCAGCAGCAAGGGACAGAGTTTCTCTGGAAACACCATATATTTT. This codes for CASSKGQSFSGNTIYF.

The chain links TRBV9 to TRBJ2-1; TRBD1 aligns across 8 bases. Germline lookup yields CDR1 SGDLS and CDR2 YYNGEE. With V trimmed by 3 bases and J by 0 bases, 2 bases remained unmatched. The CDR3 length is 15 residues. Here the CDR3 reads CASSATGGSYNEQFF. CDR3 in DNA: TGTGCCAGCAGCGCAACAGGGGGCTCCTACAATGAGCAGTTCTTC.

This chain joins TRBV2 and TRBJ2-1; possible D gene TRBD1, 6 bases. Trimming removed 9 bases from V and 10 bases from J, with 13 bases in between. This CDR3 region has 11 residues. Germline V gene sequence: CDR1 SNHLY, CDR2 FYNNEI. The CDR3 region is CASKGGPEQFF. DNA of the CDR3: TGTGCCAGTAAAGGGGGACCGGAGCAGTTCTTC.

The CDR3 region is CASALALGASTEAFF. CDR3 nucleotides: TGTGCCAGTGCGTTGGCGCTGGGGGCAAGCACTGAAGCTTTCTTT. The rearrangement joins TRBV2 to TRBJ1-1; the D gene is possibly TRBD1 (6 bases). V was shortened by 9 bases and J by 4 bases, with 21 bases between the two germline ends. Germline CDR1 SNHLY, CDR2 FYNNEI. CDR3 length: 15 residues. Full variable domain (rest looked up from reference TRBV2 and TRBJ1-1): EPEVTQTPSHQVTQMGQEVILRCVPISNHLYFYWYRQILGQKVEFLVSFYNNEISEKSEIFDDQFSVERPDGSNFTLKIRSTKLEDSAMYFCASALALGASTEAFFGQGTRLTVV.

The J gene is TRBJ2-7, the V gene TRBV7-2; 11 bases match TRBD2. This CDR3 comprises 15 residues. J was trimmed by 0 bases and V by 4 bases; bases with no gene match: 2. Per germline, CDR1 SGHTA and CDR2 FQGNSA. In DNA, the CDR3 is TGTGCCAGCAGCTCCGGGACTAGCGGCTCCTACGAGCAGTACTTC. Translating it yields CASSSGTSGSYEQYF.

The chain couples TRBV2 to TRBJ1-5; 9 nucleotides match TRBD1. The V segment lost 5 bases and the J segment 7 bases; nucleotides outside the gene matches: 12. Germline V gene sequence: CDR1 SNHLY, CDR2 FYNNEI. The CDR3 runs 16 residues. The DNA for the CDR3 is TGTGCCAGCAGTAGGGGAGGGACAGGGCTAGGGCAGCCCCAGCATTTT. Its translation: CASSRGGTGLGQPQHF.

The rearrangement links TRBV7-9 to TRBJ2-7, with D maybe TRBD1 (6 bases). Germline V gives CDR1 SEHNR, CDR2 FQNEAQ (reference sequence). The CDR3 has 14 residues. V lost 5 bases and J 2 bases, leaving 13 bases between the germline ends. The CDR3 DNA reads TGTGCCAGCAGCCCCCGGACAGCCCCCTACGAGCAGTACTTC. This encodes CASSPRTAPYEQYF.

In DNA form, the CDR3 reads TGTGCCAGCAACATCGGACTAGCGGGCACCGGGGAGCTGTTTTTT. Translated, it gives CASNIGLAGTGELFF. The rearrangement links TRBV6-5 to TRBJ2-2; 11 bases agree with TRBD2. The ends lost 7 bases at V and 4 bases at J; junction bases unmatched: 5. Germline V gene lookup returns CDR1 MNHEY and CDR2 SVGAGI. This CDR3 has 15 amino acids.

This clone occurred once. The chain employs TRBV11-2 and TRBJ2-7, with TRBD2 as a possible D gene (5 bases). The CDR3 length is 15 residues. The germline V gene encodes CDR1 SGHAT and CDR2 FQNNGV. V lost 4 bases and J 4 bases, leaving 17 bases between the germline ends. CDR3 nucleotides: TGTGCCAGCAGCTCTTATCCGGGATCTGGGTACGAGCAGTACTTC. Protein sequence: CASSSYPGSGYEQYF.

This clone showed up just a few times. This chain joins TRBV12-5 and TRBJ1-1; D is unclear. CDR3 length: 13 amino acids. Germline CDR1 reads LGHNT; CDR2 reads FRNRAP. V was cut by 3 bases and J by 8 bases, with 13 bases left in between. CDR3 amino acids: CASGLDGFVEAFF. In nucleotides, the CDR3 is TGTGCTAGTGGTTTAGATGGATTTGTGGAAGCTTTCTTT.

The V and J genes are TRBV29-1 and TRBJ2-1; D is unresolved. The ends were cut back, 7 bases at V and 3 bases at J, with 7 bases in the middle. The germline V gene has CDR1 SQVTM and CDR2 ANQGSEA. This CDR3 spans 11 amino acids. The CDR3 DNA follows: TGCAGCGCCTTACTCTACAATGAGCAGTTCTTC. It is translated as CSALLYNEQFF.

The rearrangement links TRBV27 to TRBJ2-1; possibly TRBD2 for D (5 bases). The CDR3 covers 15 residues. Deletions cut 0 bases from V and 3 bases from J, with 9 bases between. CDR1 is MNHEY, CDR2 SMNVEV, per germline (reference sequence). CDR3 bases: TGTGCCAGCAGTTTATCCAGCGGCCTCTACAATGAGCAGTTCTTC. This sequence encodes CASSLSSGLYNEQFF.